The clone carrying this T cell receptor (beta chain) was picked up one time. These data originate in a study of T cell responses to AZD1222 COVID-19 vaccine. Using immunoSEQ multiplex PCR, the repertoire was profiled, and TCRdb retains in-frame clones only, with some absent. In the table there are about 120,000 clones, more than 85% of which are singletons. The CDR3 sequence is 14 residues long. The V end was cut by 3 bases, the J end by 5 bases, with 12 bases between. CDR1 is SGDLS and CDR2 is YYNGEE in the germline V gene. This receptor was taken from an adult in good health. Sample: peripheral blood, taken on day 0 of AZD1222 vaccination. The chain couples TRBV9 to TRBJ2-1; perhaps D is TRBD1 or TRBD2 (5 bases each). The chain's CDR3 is CASSAPGRHNEQFF. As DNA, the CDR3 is TGTGCCAGCAGCGCCCCAGGGAGACACAATGAGCAGTTCTTC.